The present T cell receptor (beta chain) was sequenced within a study of blood T cell repertoires in COVID-19. Study-wide background: Acute and convalescent COVID-19 samples came from the United States, Italy and Spain. Nucleic acid was either cDNA or gDNA, and it came from T cells, B-cell-depleted T cells, or PBMCs.

Original processing methods: Reference gene primers were amplified, and this amplification served to estimate nucleated cell counts. Assay used: immunoSEQ multiplex PCR; TCRdb lists only in-frame clones, some missing. V and J calls and clone size come straight from that table; D and trimming were deduced from the DNA. The table lists 100,000 to 150,000 clones, over 65% of them singletons, with approximately 5% in the top ten. J lost 7 bases, V lost 0 bases, and 5 bases had no gene match. The CDR3 covers 14 residues. The germline CDR1 and CDR2 sequences are KGHSH and LQKENI. The specimen was peripheral blood. The rearrangement links TRBV18 to TRBJ1-2; 7 bases are a match to TRBD1. The clonotype comes from a woman in her seventies with acute or convalescent COVID-19. Written as DNA, the CDR3 is TGTGCCAGCTCACCACCTAACAGGGGCAGTGGCTACACCTTC. The encoded protein is CASSPPNRGSGYTF.